The clone carrying this TCR beta chain was counted a few times. Trimming cost V 4 bases and J 2 bases; bases outside gene matches: 4. The CDR3 sequence is 14 residues long. CDR1 is SGHTA, CDR2 FQGTGA, per germline. Everyone who took part was roughly 18 to 89 years old, and they came from roughly 25 US areas. This specimen comes from a study of blood T cell repertoires in COVID-19. Overall study: Specimens from acute and convalescent COVID-19 originated in the United States, Italy and Spain.

The authors' processing: Scientists estimated how many nucleated cells there were by amplifying reference gene primers. Method: immunoSEQ multiplex PCR; TCRdb's copy keeps in-frame clones and lacks some. For V, J and clone size, that table is used; D and trimming come from the DNA. The sample lists 180,000 or so clones; about 90% were seen once. Sequences were obtained from PBMCs or T cells enriched from blood (not recorded which). This sequence joins TRBV7-3 and TRBJ2-7; 8 bases line up with TRBD1. This receptor was identified in a human donor with acute COVID-19. The donor label of this sample is uncertain. The CDR3 DNA sequence: TGTGCCAGCAGCTCCGGGACAGGTCCCTACGAGCAGTACTTC. This translates into CASSSGTGPYEQYF.